The clone carrying this T cell receptor beta chain was detected ten times or more. This sample was included in a study of Graves' ophthalmopathy and Graves' hyperthyroidism. Study-wide context: The blood sample was drawn at first diagnosis and before any treatment.

The study amplified TCR beta CDR3 regions using RNA transcripts. Following a first-round RT-PCR that used HTBI primers, a second-round multiplex PCR was carried out. Using its own MiXCR run on the multiplex PCR reads, TCRdb lists one record per CDR3 protein. Here the sample spans 500,000 to 800,000 distinct CDR3 sequences, more than 40% being singletons. The CDR3 runs to 14 residues. Per germline, CDR1 SNHLY and CDR2 FYNNEI. The V and J ends lost 3 bases and 3 bases, in that order; junction bases with no gene match: 4. Sequencing was performed on peripheral blood. This sequence was found in an adult man with Graves' ophthalmopathy. The rearrangement joins TRBV2 to TRBJ1-1; 7 bases line up with TRBD1. CDR3 in amino acids: CASSDRQGYTEAFF. CDR3 sequence (DNA): TGTGCCAGCAGTGACCGACAGGGATACACTGAAGCTTTCTTT. Full variable domain (remainder filled in from reference TRBV2 and TRBJ1-1): EPEVTQTPSHQVTQMGQEVILRCVPISNHLYFYWYRQILGQKVEFLVSFYNNEISEKSEIFDDQFSVERPDGSNFTLKIRSTKLEDSAMYFCASSDRQGYTEAFFGQGTRLTVV.